This T cell receptor (beta chain) is from a study of T-cell reconstitution after alpha-beta-depleted transplantation in children. General study points: The study reportedly traced alpha-beta T cells about two months after transplant to several hundred expanded graft clones.

Regarding this clonotype: Its target is not known.

CDR1 and CDR2 (germline): LGHNA, YSLEER. The CDR3 extends over 18 amino acids. Trimming at V came to 1 base and at J to 0 bases, leaving 10 bases not matched to a gene. TCRbeta library construction was performed incorporating unique molecular identifiers. TCRdb processed the PCR reads anew with MiXCR; each CDR3 protein has one entry. Of approximately 520,000 distinct CDR3 sequences in the sample, 11% are singletons; the top ten hold about 14%. The TCR was taken from a female patient aged 2-9 years who had a stem cell transplant for aplastic anemia, so the T cells may come from the graft donor. The source material was PBMCs, mostly from graft donor cells, sampled 180 days after TCRalphabeta/CD19-depleted stem cell transplant. The V gene is TRBV4-3, the J gene TRBJ2-3; 7 nucleotides match TRBD2. The CDR3, as DNA: TGCGCCAGCAGCCAAGGTCTATTAGCGGGCTTGAGCACAGATACGCAGTATTTT. Translated, it gives CASSQGLLAGLSTDTQYF.